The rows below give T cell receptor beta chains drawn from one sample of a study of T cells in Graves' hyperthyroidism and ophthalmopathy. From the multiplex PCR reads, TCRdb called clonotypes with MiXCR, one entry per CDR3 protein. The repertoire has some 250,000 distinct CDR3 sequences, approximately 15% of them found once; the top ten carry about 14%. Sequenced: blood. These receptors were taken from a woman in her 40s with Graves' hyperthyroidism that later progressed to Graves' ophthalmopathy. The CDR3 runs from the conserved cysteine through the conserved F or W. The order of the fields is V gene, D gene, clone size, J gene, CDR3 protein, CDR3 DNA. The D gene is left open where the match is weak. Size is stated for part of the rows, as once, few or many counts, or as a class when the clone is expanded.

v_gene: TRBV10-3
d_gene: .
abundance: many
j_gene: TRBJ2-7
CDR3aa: CAISEFSGPYEQYF
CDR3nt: TGTGCCATCAGTGAGTTCTCAGGTCCCTACGAGCAGTACTTC

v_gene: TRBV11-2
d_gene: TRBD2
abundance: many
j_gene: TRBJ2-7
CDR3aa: CASSFFSVTSGSQRIGYEQYF
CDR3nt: TGTGCCAGCAGCTTTTTCTCCGTGACTAGCGGGAGTCAGAGGATCGGCTACGAGCAGTACTTC

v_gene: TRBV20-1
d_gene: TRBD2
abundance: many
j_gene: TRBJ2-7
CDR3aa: CSASYSGSSPEQYF
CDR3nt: TGCAGTGCTAGTTACAGCGGGAGTTCTCCCGAGCAGTACTTC

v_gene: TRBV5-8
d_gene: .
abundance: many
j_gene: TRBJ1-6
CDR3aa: CASSFSASPNSPLHF
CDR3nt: TGTGCCAGCAGCTTCTCAGCCAGCCCTAATTCACCCCTCCACTTT

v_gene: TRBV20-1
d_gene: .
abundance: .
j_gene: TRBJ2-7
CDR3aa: CSADKTESYEQYF
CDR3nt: TGCAGTGCGGATAAGACGGAATCCTACGAGCAGTACTTC

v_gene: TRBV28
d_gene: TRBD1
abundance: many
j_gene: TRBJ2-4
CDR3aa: CASSTTGELAKNIQYF
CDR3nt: TGTGCCAGCAGTACGACAGGGGAACTAGCCAAAAACATTCAGTACTTC

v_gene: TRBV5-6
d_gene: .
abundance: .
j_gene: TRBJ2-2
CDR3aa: CASSSRGGSPGGLFF
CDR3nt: TGTGCCAGCAGTAGCCGGGGAGGTTCCCCCGGGGGACTGTTTTTT

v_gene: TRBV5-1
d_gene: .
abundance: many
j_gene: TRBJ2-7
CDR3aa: CASSLGRNYEQYF
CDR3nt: TGCGCCAGCAGCTTGGGGAGAAACTACGAGCAGTACTTC

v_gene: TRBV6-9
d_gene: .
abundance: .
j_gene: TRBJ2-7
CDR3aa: CASSWRGTVYEQYF
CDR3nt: TGTGCCAGCAGTTGGCGCGGGACCGTCTACGAGCAGTACTTC

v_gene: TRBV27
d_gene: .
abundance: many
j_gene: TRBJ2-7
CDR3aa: CASSLHRPEAHEQYF
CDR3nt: TGTGCCAGCAGTCTCCATCGACCAGAAGCGCACGAGCAGTACTTC

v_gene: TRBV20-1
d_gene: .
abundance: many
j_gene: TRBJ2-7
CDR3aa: CSAVPRGYSYEQYF
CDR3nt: TGCAGTGCCGTCCCTCGGGGCTATTCCTACGAGCAGTACTTC

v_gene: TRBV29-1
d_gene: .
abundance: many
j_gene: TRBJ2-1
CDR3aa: CSVEDVHVVNEQFF
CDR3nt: TGCAGCGTTGAAGATGTACATGTAGTCAATGAGCAGTTCTTC

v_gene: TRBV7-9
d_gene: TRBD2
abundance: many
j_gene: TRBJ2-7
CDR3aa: CASSSWTSGSNEQYF
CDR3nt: TGTGCCAGCAGCTCCTGGACTAGCGGGAGTAACGAGCAGTACTTC

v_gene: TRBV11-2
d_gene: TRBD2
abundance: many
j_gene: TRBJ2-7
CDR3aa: CASSSTGGRGYEQYF
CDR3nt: TGTGCCAGCAGCTCTACTGGCGGGAGGGGCTACGAGCAGTACTTC

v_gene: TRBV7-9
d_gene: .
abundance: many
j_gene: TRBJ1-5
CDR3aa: CASSRSAAENQPQHF
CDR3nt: TGTGCCAGCAGTCGTAGTGCGGCAGAAAATCAGCCCCAGCATTTT

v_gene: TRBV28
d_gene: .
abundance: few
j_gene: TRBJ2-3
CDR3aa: CASSSQAILTDTQYF
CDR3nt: TGTGCCAGCAGCTCCCAAGCCATCCTCACAGATACGCAGTATTTT

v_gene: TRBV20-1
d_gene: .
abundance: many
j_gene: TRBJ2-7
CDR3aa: CSARGQAVVGISYEQYF
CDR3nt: TGCAGTGCTAGAGGGCAGGCAGTAGTAGGGATCTCCTACGAGCAGTACTTC